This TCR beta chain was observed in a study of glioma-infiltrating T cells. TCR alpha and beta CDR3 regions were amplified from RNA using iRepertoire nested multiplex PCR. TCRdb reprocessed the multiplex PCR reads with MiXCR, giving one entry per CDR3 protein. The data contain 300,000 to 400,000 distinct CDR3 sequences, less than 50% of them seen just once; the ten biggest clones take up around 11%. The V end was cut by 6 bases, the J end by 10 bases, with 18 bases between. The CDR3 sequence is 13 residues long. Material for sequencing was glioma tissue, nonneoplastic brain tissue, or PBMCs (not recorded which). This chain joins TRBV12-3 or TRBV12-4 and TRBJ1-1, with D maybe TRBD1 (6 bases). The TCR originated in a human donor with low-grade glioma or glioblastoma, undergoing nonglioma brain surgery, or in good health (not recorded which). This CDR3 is CASSLAQGRGAFF. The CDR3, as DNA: TGTGCCAGCAGCCTAGCACAGGGTAGGGGAGCTTTCTTT.